These 17 T cell receptor beta chains were all obtained from the same sample, sequenced in a study of immune heterogeneity within non-small cell lung tumors. A first 10-cycle multiplex round used 32 V-gene and 13 J-gene primers on TCR beta CDR3. Using its own MiXCR run on the multiplex PCR reads, TCRdb lists one record per CDR3 protein. Of 10,000 to 15,000 distinct CDR3 sequences in the sample, about 22% were seen once. The template consisted of bulk tumor genomic DNA, with about 600 ng used per sample. Surgical sampling yielded several biopsies per primary tumor (spaced far apart). These patients got curative surgery after being newly diagnosed with untreated non-small cell lung cancer. The sequencing input was lung tumor tissue. All receptors derive from a man between 60 and 70 years old with non-small cell lung cancer.

The rearrangement joins TRBV14 to TRBJ1-1; D perhaps matches TRBD1 (5 bases). The CDR3 sequence is 17 residues long. Looked up from germline, CDR1 is SGHDN and CDR2 is FVKESK. Trimming took 1 base from V and 5 from J, leaving 20 bases between them. The CDR3 region is CASSQGGTGRVRTEAFF. The CDR3 DNA sequence: TGTGCCAGCAGCCAAGGGGGAACAGGACGGGTTAGGACTGAAGCTTTCTTT.

This clonotype has more than one count but fewer than ten. V gene TRBV7-3 combines with J gene TRBJ2-4; tentatively, D is TRBD2 (5 bases). The J call is doubtful: the DNA matches TRBJ2-1 better. CDR1 is SGHTA and CDR2 is FQGTGA in the germline V gene. This CDR3 contains 15 residues. CDR3 sequence (DNA): TGTGCCAGCAGCTTAATGAGCGGAGAAGCATATGAGCAGTTCTTC. Amino acid sequence: CASSLMSGEAYEQFF.

Comments on this clonotype: This may be a read error: a much more frequent sequence differs by one nucleotide. This chain joins TRBV6-1 and TRBJ2-7; D unresolved. CDR1 and CDR2 from the germline V gene are MNHNS and SASEGT. The ends were cut back, 6 bases at V and 7 bases at J, with 13 bases in the middle. CDR3 length: 12 amino acids. The CDR3 nucleotides are TGTGCCAGCAGATTGTACCGGCTTGAGCAGTACTTC. The encoded protein is CASRLYRLEQYF.

At least ten counts were recorded for this clonotype. The chain joins TRBV5-1 to TRBJ2-1; a weak D match, TRBD2 (5 bases). V lost 0 bases to trimming and J lost 4 bases, with 11 bases between them. This CDR3 has 15 amino acids. The V gene's germline CDR1 is SGHRS and CDR2 YFSETQ. As DNA, the CDR3 is TGCGCCAGCAGCTTGGATGGGAGTGGGTACAATGAGCAGTTCTTC. This sequence encodes CASSLDGSGYNEQFF.

As for this clonotype: Likely a read error: the CDR3 ends without its conserved phenylalanine or tryptophan. It is unclear where the CDR3 begins or ends on the DNA, so no DNA is shown, and the CDR3 is as TCRdb lists it. The chain has TRBV2 and TRBJ2-3; TRBD2 is the table's D call, not checked against the DNA. The CDR3 spans 13 amino acids, including both terminal residues. Germline CDR1 is SNHLY and CDR2 is FYNNEI. CDR3 amino acids: CASSVSEPLHFGP.

The sample holds one count of this clonotype. As the CDR3 is not closed by the conserved phenylalanine or tryptophan, this likely results from a read error. It is unclear where the CDR3 begins or ends on the DNA, so no DNA is shown, and the CDR3 is as TCRdb lists it. V usage is TRBV5-1 and J usage is TRBJ2-3; the table names TRBD1, a call not compared with the DNA. Looked up from germline, CDR1 is SGHRS and CDR2 is YFSETQ. With termini counted, the CDR3 has 15 amino acids. The chain's CDR3 is CASSSDSSYEQYFGP.

This chain connects TRBV28 to TRBJ2-5; 8 bases align to TRBD2. Looked up from germline, CDR1 is MDHEN and CDR2 is SYDVKM. This CDR3 contains 16 residues. V shed 3 bases, J shed 1 base, and the junction held 7 bases outside the gene matches. CDR3 bases: TGTGCCAGCAGTTTCCCCCGACTAGCGCCCCAAGAGACCCAGTACTTC. It translates to CASSFPRLAPQETQYF.

The V gene is TRBV11-3, the J gene TRBJ2-1; 8 nucleotides match TRBD2. Germline V gene data show CDR1 as SGHNT and CDR2 as YENEEA. With V trimmed by 5 bases and J by 7 bases, 10 bases remained unmatched. The CDR3 length is 15 residues. CDR3 nucleotides: TGTGCCAGCAGCCCCCTAGCGGGTATTGGGAATGAGCAGTTCTTC. Its translation: CASSPLAGIGNEQFF.

The V and J genes are TRBV19 and TRBJ1-5; no clear D gene. The CDR3 extends over 15 amino acids. The germline V gene encodes CDR1 LNHDA and CDR2 SQIVND (reference sequence). V gave up 5 bases and J gave up 3 bases, with 14 bases separating them. The CDR3 DNA reads TGTGCCAGTAGTCAATACCACAGTGCCAATCAGCCCCAGCATTTT. It encodes CASSQYHSANQPQHF.

Here the CDR3 reads CATRSGRGTGELFF. The CDR3 DNA follows: TGTGCCACCCGTAGCGGGAGAGGGACCGGGGAGCTGTTTTTT. The chain links TRBV24-1 to TRBJ2-2; 9 positions match TRBD2. Germline V gives CDR1 KGHDR, CDR2 SFDVKD. The CDR3 has 14 amino acids. Germline trimming cut 9 bases from V and 5 bases from J; bases unmatched to any gene: 6.

This clonotype showed up many times. The CDR3 loop is CASRLSGGTSEAFF. CDR3 bases: TGTGCCAGCAGATTGAGTGGGGGAACAAGTGAAGCTTTCTTT. The chain combines TRBV6-1 with TRBJ1-1, with D perhaps matching TRBD1 (5 bases). CDR1 MNHNS and CDR2 SASEGT come from the germline V gene. V was trimmed by 6 bases and J by 7 bases, leaving 18 bases between them. The CDR3 sequence is 14 residues long.

This clonotype counts as medium-sized. This sequence joins TRBV12-5 and TRBJ2-5; 16 positions agree with TRBD2. The V and J ends lost 6 bases and 5 bases, in that order; junction bases with no gene match: 12. The germline V gene encodes CDR1 LGHNT and CDR2 FRNRAP. The CDR3 length is 18 residues. As DNA, the CDR3 is TGTGCTAGTGGCCGGCCGGGACTAGCGGGAGGGCGCGGGGAGACCCAGTACTTC. It yields the protein CASGRPGLAGGRGETQYF.

This clonotype was seen many times. The gene calls are TRBV20-1 and TRBJ1-2; TRBD1 matches at 7 bases. The CDR3 has 13 amino acids. Trimming removed 6 bases from V and 6 bases from J; junction bases left unmatched: 10. CDR1 and CDR2 from the germline V gene are DFQATT and SNEGSKA (reference sequence). CDR3 DNA: TGCAGTGCCCCGGTGCAGGGGGAGGATGGCTACACCTTC. Encoded protein: CSAPVQGEDGYTF.

This clonotype is classed as medium-sized. The chain joins TRBV20-1 to TRBJ2-7; D is perhaps TRBD1 (6 bases). The V end lost 1 base, the J end lost 5 bases, and 9 bases lay between the germline ends. The germline gives CDR1 DFQATT, CDR2 SNEGSKA (reference sequence). The CDR3 runs to 12 residues. The CDR3 loop reads CSARVGGDEQYF. The CDR3 region has the DNA TGCAGTGCTAGAGTTGGGGGCGACGAGCAGTACTTC.

The chain couples TRBV27 to TRBJ2-1; 9 bases fit TRBD2. CDR1 is MNHEY and CDR2 is SMNVEV in the germline V gene (reference sequence). J lost 4 bases, V lost 5 bases, and 15 bases had no gene match. CDR3 length: 18 residues. The CDR3 sequence is CASSGSRSAGGKYNEQFF. CDR3 coding DNA: TGTGCCAGCAGTGGGTCAAGGTCCGCGGGAGGGAAATACAATGAGCAGTTCTTC.

By frequency in the sample, this clonotype is medium-sized. The rearrangement uses TRBV28 and TRBJ2-2; 8 nucleotides agree with TRBD1. V lost 5 bases, J lost 5 bases, and 13 bases stayed unmatched. This CDR3 spans 17 amino acids. Germline lookup yields CDR1 MDHEN and CDR2 SYDVKM. For the CDR3, the DNA is TGTGCCAGCAGTCCCACTCGGACAGGGACGGAAACCGGGGAGCTGTTTTTT. The encoded protein is CASSPTRTGTETGELFF.

This clonotype was seen a few times. V usage is TRBV7-9 and J usage is TRBJ1-2; no clear D gene. This CDR3 contains 14 residues. CDR1 is SEHNR, CDR2 FQNEAQ, per germline (reference sequence). Trimming pared 5 bases from V and 5 bases from J, leaving 15 bases between. CDR3 sequence: CASSPLGRTYGYTF. The CDR3 DNA reads as TGTGCCAGCAGCCCCCTCGGACGGACGTATGGCTACACCTTC.